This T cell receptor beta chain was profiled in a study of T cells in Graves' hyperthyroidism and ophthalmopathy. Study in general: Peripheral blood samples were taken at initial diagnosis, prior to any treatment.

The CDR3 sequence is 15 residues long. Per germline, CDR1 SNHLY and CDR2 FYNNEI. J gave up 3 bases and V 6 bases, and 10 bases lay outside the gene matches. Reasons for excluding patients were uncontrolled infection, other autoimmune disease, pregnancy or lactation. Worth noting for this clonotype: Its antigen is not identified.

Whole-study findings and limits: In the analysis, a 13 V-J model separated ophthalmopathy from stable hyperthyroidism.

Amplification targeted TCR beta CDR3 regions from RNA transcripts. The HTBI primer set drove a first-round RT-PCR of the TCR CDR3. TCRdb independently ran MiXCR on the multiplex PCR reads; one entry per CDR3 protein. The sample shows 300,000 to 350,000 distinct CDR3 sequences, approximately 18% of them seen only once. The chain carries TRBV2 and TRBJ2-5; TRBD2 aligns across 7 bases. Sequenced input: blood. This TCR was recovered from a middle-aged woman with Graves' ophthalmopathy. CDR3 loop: CASRARSGTKETQYF. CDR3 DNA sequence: TGTGCCAGCAGGGCACGCTCCGGGACTAAAGAGACCCAGTACTTC. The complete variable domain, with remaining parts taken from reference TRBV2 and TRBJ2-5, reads EPEVTQTPSHQVTQMGQEVILRCVPISNHLYFYWYRQILGQKVEFLVSFYNNEISEKSEIFDDQFSVERPDGSNFTLKIRSTKLEDSAMYFCASRARSGTKETQYFGPGTRLLVL.